This T cell receptor beta chain was sequenced during a study of blood T cell repertoires in COVID-19. Looking at the study overall: Material from acute and convalescent COVID-19 was sourced from the United States, Italy and Spain.

Cohorts were assigned according to the clinical history that participants reported. The repertoire was sequenced with immunoSEQ multiplex PCR; TCRdb's copy has only in-frame clones and lacks some. The profile shows 250,000 or so clones, around 90% of them singletons. As for this clone: Other nucleotide sequences from this sample produce the same CDR3.

This CDR3 contains 13 residues. CDR1 is SGHTA, CDR2 FQGTGA, per germline. The J segment lost 7 bases and the V segment lost 3 bases, leaving 3 bases of the junction unmatched. J is TRBJ1-2 and V is TRBV7-3; 9 bases fit TRBD1. Sequenced sample: PBMCs or T cells enriched from blood (not recorded which). This receptor was obtained from a middle-aged woman who had been exposed to COVID-19. The CDR3 sequence: CASSFPDRGGYTF. The CDR3 DNA follows: TGTGCCAGCAGCTTCCCGGACAGGGGTGGCTACACCTTC. Using reference TRBV7-3 and TRBJ1-2 for the parts outside the CDR3, the full variable domain is GAGVSQTPSNKVTEKGKYVELRCDPISGHTALYWYRQSLGQGPEFLIYFQGTGAADDSGLPNDRFFAVRPEGSVSTLKIQRTERGDSAVYLCASSFPDRGGYTFGSGTRLTVV.